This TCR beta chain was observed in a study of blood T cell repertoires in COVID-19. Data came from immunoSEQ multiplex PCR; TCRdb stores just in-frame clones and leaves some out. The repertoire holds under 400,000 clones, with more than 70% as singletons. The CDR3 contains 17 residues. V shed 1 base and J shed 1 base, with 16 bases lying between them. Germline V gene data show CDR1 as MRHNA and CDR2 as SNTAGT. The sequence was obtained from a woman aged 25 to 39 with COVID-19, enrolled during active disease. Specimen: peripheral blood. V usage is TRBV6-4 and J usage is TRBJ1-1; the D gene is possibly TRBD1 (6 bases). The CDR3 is CASSDLTGNTWNTEAFF. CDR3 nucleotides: TGTGCCAGCAGTGACTTAACAGGGAACACATGGAACACTGAAGCTTTCTTT.